One and the same sample provided the 30 T cell receptor beta chains below, sequenced in a study of OX40 agonist ivuxolimab in advanced cancers. Clones were sequenced by immunoSEQ multiplex PCR, and TCRdb holds only the in-frame ones, with some missing. There are about 58,000 clones in the sample; about 85% occur only once, and 0.76% lies in the top ten. The sequences come from CD4+ or CD8+ T cells sorted from blood, collected in a trial of the OX40 agonist ivuxolimab. The receptors originated from an adult with an advanced solid tumor such as melanoma, head and neck, liver or kidney cancer.

The chain has TRBV29-1 and TRBJ2-4; the D gene is possibly TRBD1 (5 bases). V was clipped by 5 bases and J by 7 bases, with 12 bases between them. Germline values: CDR1 SQVTM, CDR2 ANQGSEA. The CDR3 is 12 amino acids. The CDR3 bases are TGCAGCGTTAGGGGCAGGGTTAACATTCAGTACTTC. Protein: CSVRGRVNIQYF.

The chain couples TRBV5-1 to TRBJ2-5; perhaps TRBD1 as D (5 bases). This CDR3 region has 13 residues. Per germline, CDR1 SGHRS and CDR2 YFSETQ. Between the trimmed V and J ends, which lost 3 bases and 3 bases, there was a span of 9 bases. The CDR3 DNA reads as TGCGCCAGCAGCTCCCAAGGGGAAGAGACCCAGTACTTC. It encodes CASSSQGEETQYF.

In this sample, this clone turned up once. The chain uses TRBV5-8 and TRBJ1-5; TRBD1 might be the D (5 bases). Trimming removed 2 bases from V and 6 bases from J, with 6 bases in between. Germline V gene data show CDR1 as SGHTS and CDR2 as YDEGEE. The CDR3 runs 12 residues. The CDR3 coding sequence is TGTGCCAGCAGCTTCGGGGCTCAGCCCCAGCATTTT. This encodes CASSFGAQPQHF.

This chain uses TRBV7-2 with TRBJ1-6; maybe TRBD1 (6 bases). The CDR3 has 13 residues. Germline V CDR1 and CDR2: SGHTA, FQGNSA. Trimming cost V 6 bases and J 8 bases, with 11 bases left between them. The CDR3 DNA reads TGTGCCAGCAGTGGACAGTTGGATTCACCCCTCCACTTT. This sequence encodes CASSGQLDSPLHF.

This chain links TRBV7-5 with TRBJ1-1. TRBV7-5 is a pseudogene segment. The CDR3 is made up of 11 amino acids. Here the CDR3 reads CVPSAGPAAFF. The DNA of the CDR3 is TGTGTCCCGTCCGCGGGCCCCGCGGCTTTCTTT.

V and J are TRBV7-9 and TRBJ1-1, with 7 bases lining up with TRBD1. V shed 1 base and J 4 bases; nucleotides not matched to a gene: 12. The CDR3 has 17 amino acids. The germline CDR1 and CDR2 sequences are SEHNR and FQNEAQ (reference sequence). The CDR3 DNA sequence: TGTGCCAGCAGCTTAGGACAGGGCTCCCTCTGGGGCACTGAAGCTTTCTTT. Its translation is CASSLGQGSLWGTEAFF. Full variable domain (rest looked up from reference TRBV7-9 and TRBJ1-1): DTGVSQNPRHKITKRGQNVTFRCDPISEHNRLYWYRQTLGQGPEFLTYFQNEAQLEKSRLLSDRFSAERPKGSFSTLEIQRTEQGDSAMYLCASSLGQGSLWGTEAFFGQGTRLTVV.

This chain links TRBV5-5 with TRBJ2-3; 11 nucleotides agree with TRBD2. The V gene end was trimmed by 4 bases and the J gene end by 1 base; junction bases not matched to a gene: 11. The CDR3 has 18 residues. CDR1 is SGHKS, CDR2 YYEKEE, per germline (reference sequence). The CDR3 reads CASSTTSGSPSGTDTQYF. The CDR3 DNA follows: TGTGCCAGCAGCACCACTAGCGGGAGCCCCTCGGGCACAGATACGCAGTATTTT.

This clone was seen only once. The V gene is TRBV7-2, the J gene TRBJ2-1; D is possibly TRBD2 (5 bases). Germline CDR1 reads SGHTA; CDR2 reads FQGNSA. The CDR3 has 12 residues. Trimming removed 3 bases from V and 13 bases from J, with 13 bases in between. Here the CDR3 DNA reads TGTGCCAGCAGCTTCCTTTCGGGGAAACAGTTCTTC. Its translation is CASSFLSGKQFF.

V and J are TRBV2 and TRBJ2-3, with D possibly being TRBD2 (5 bases). V lost 7 bases and J lost 0, with 17 bases in between. Germline V lookup: CDR1 SNHLY, CDR2 FYNNEI. CDR3 length equals 16 residues. The DNA of the CDR3 is TGTGCCAGCAAGGTCCTAGCAGCAACTAGCACAGATACGCAGTATTTT. Translation: CASKVLAATSTDTQYF. Full variable domain (missing parts from reference TRBV2 and TRBJ2-3): EPEVTQTPSHQVTQMGQEVILRCVPISNHLYFYWYRQILGQKVEFLVSFYNNEISEKSEIFDDQFSVERPDGSNFTLKIRSTKLEDSAMYFCASKVLAATSTDTQYFGPGTRLTVL.

The chain has TRBV5-6 and TRBJ1-1; 9 nucleotides match TRBD1. In germline, CDR1 is SGHDT, CDR2 YYEEEE. V was pared by 3 bases and J by 2 bases, with 5 bases of the junction left unmatched. The CDR3 totals 15 residues. The CDR3 DNA sequence: TGTGCCAGCAGCTCCCCGGGACAGGGTAACACTGAAGCTTTCTTT. This codes for CASSSPGQGNTEAFF.

This clone came up once. The J gene is TRBJ2-1, the V gene TRBV7-2; perhaps TRBD1 as D (5 bases). Germline V CDR1 and CDR2: SGHTA, FQGNSA. V was trimmed by 4 bases and J by 6 bases, leaving 16 bases between them. The CDR3 length is 15 residues. The CDR3 protein is CASSSSSVGLNEQFF. The CDR3 nucleotides are TGTGCCAGCAGCTCATCCTCGGTGGGGCTCAATGAGCAGTTCTTC. The entire variable domain, with the rest obtained from reference TRBV7-2 and TRBJ2-1, is as follows: GAGVSQSPSNKVTEKGKDVELRCDPISGHTALYWYRQSLGQGLEFLIYFQGNSAPDKSGLPSDRFSAERTGGSVSTLTIQRTQQEDSAVYLCASSSSSVGLNEQFFGPGTRLTVL.

The V call is TRBV10-3, the J call TRBJ2-3, with 9 bases lining up with TRBD2. The CDR3 is 16 amino acids. Germline CDR1 is ENHRY and CDR2 is SYGVKD. Unmatched junction bases numbered 11, after V lost 6 bases and J lost 4 bases. CDR3 coding DNA: TGTGCCATCAGAACTAGCGGGCCCCAGGGACCAGATACGCAGTATTTT. This codes for CAIRTSGPQGPDTQYF.

The sample holds a few counts of this clone. The chain couples TRBV11-2 to TRBJ2-7; D possibly corresponds to TRBD1 (5 bases). Germline V gene sequence: CDR1 SGHAT, CDR2 FQNNGV. V gave up 1 base and J gave up 5 bases, with 6 bases separating them. This CDR3 has 12 residues. The CDR3 bases are TGTGCCAGCAGCTTAGCCAGGGACGAGCAGTACTTC. It codes for CASSLARDEQYF.

The chain joins TRBV7-9 to TRBJ2-3; the match to TRBD2 covers 7 bases. V shed 5 bases, J shed 4 bases, and the junction held 6 bases outside the gene matches. Germline V gene sequence: CDR1 SEHNR, CDR2 FQNEAQ (reference sequence). The CDR3 is 14 residues long. The CDR3 bases are TGTGCCAGCAGCCTAGGGCTAGCGGCAGATACGCAGTATTTT. It is translated as CASSLGLAADTQYF.

The CDR3 nucleotides read TGTGCCAGCAGTTCCGGGGGGCTAGCGGGAGTGGGTGGTGAGCAGTTCTTC. Its protein is CASSSGGLAGVGGEQFF. This sequence joins TRBV7-3 and TRBJ2-1; 10 bases are a match to TRBD2. The CDR3 has 17 residues. Germline V gene data show CDR1 as SGHTA and CDR2 as FQGTGA. The V segment lost 6 bases and the J segment 9 bases; nucleotides outside the gene matches: 17.

This rearrangement joins TRBV28 to TRBJ2-7, with TRBD1 identical over 8 bases. V was clipped by 3 bases and J by 3 bases; unmatched bases: 4. Germline-derived CDR1 and CDR2 are MDHEN and SYDVKM. This CDR3 is 14 amino acids long. CDR3 nucleotide sequence: TGTGCCAGCAGTTTTCAGGGGGCGGACTACGAGCAGTACTTC. Encoded protein: CASSFQGADYEQYF.

This clone was counted between two and nine times. The chain has TRBV10-3 and TRBJ2-7; 8 nucleotides line up with TRBD1. The length of the CDR3 is 13 residues. Germline CDR1 reads ENHRY; CDR2 reads SYGVKD. The ends lost 4 bases at V and 3 bases at J; junction bases unmatched: 2. The CDR3 spells CAISVDRVYEQYF. The DNA of the CDR3 is TGTGCCATCAGTGTGGACAGGGTCTACGAGCAGTACTTC.

This chain connects TRBV4-2 to TRBJ2-1; D is ambiguous. V gave up 0 bases and J gave up 2 bases, with 11 bases separating them. CDR1 and CDR2 (germline): LGHNA, YNFKEQ. The CDR3 sequence is 16 residues long. Here the CDR3 DNA reads TGTGCCAGCAGCCAAGAGCTCAACATGGCCTACAATGAGCAGTTCTTC. Protein: CASSQELNMAYNEQFF.

The J gene is TRBJ2-3, the V gene TRBV7-3; no reliable D call. The germline CDR1 and CDR2 sequences are SGHTA and FQGTGA. The CDR3 is 13 amino acids. V lost 5 bases and J lost 2, with 8 bases in between. In DNA form, the CDR3 reads TGTGCCAGCAGCCTACTCATCACAGATACGCAGTATTTT. Protein sequence: CASSLLITDTQYF.

This chain joins TRBV28 and TRBJ1-1, with 9 bases matching TRBD1. The length of the CDR3 is 14 residues. The germline V gene encodes CDR1 MDHEN and CDR2 SYDVKM. Trimming cost V 2 bases and J 11 bases; bases outside gene matches: 9. CDR3 nucleotide sequence: TGTGCCAGCAGTTTAACGACAGGGGGACGTGGGGCTTTCTTT. It specifies CASSLTTGGRGAFF.

The J gene is TRBJ2-4, the V gene TRBV7-3; the match to TRBD2 covers 7 bases. Germline V gene sequence: CDR1 SGHTA, CDR2 FQGTGA. Trimming at V came to 2 bases and at J to 7 bases, leaving 2 bases not matched to a gene. The CDR3 has 13 residues. The CDR3 DNA is TGTGCCAGCAGCTTAGGGAGGGCCAACATTCAGTACTTC. Protein: CASSLGRANIQYF.

The chain uses TRBV7-9 and TRBJ2-7; 10 nucleotides align to TRBD1. The CDR3 contains 16 residues. The junction had 8 bases not matched to a gene; V was cut back by 1 base and J by 5 bases. CDR1 and CDR2 from the germline V gene are SEHNR and FQNEAQ (reference sequence). CDR3 sequence (DNA): TGTGCCAGCAGCTTAGGGAGGACAGGGGGAAGTAACGAGCAGTACTTC. Translated: CASSLGRTGGSNEQYF.

The V and J genes are TRBV7-3 and TRBJ2-6; no reliable D call. CDR1 and CDR2 from the germline V gene are SGHTA and FQGTGA. Trimming pared 6 bases from V and 0 bases from J, leaving 6 bases between. CDR3 length equals 14 residues. The CDR3 protein is CASSLISGANVLTF. In DNA form, the CDR3 reads TGTGCCAGCAGTCTAATCTCTGGGGCCAACGTCCTGACTTTC.

This clone was detected only a few times. The CDR3 protein is CASSLVSGPGGFYGEAFF. CDR3 nucleotide sequence: TGTGCCAGCAGCTTAGTGTCGGGGCCAGGGGGCTTCTACGGTGAAGCTTTCTTT. The chain has TRBV7-8 and TRBJ1-1; 8 nucleotides match TRBD1. Trimming took 1 base from V and 7 from J; bases not matched to a gene: 17. The CDR3 contains 18 residues. Germline CDR1 reads SGHVS; CDR2 reads FQNEAQ.

This clone came up a few times. The V call is TRBV19, the J call TRBJ2-1; possibly TRBD1 for D (5 bases). CDR3 length equals 13 residues. The germline V and J ends were trimmed by 3 bases and 8 bases, with 11 bases remaining between them. Germline V gene sequence: CDR1 LNHDA, CDR2 SQIVND (reference sequence). The CDR3, as DNA: TGTGCCAGTAGTATTGGCCTAGGGGATGAGCAGTTCTTC. This sequence encodes CASSIGLGDEQFF.

The chain is built from TRBV7-9 and TRBJ1-5; D is undetermined. The V end lost 1 base, the J end lost 7 bases, and 8 bases lay between the germline ends. In germline, CDR1 is SEHNR, CDR2 FQNEAQ (reference sequence). This CDR3 contains 13 residues. The CDR3 coding sequence is TGTGCCAGCAGCTTAGAGGCGGGGCAGCCCCAGCATTTT. This encodes CASSLEAGQPQHF.

The chain carries TRBV7-6 and TRBJ1-1, with D uncertain. Germline CDR1 reads SGHVS; CDR2 reads FNYEAQ. The V end was cut by 5 bases, the J end by 1 base, with 17 bases between. There are 16 residues in the CDR3. The CDR3 sequence is CASSPARASWNTEAFF. The DNA for the CDR3 is TGTGCCAGCAGCCCCGCTCGGGCCTCTTGGAACACTGAAGCTTTCTTT.

On this clone itself: Within the sample, other DNA sequences also encode this same CDR3. The rearrangement joins TRBV28 to TRBJ1-1, with 9 bases fitting TRBD1. Germline V gene data show CDR1 as MDHEN and CDR2 as SYDVKM. The CDR3 has 17 residues. Trimming at V came to 6 bases and at J to 0 bases, leaving 11 bases not matched to a gene. The CDR3 DNA sequence: TGTGCCAGCAGGACCCGGACAGGGGCCTCACTGAACACTGAAGCTTTCTTT. Translation: CASRTRTGASLNTEAFF.

This clone was found a few times. The chain has TRBV7-2 and TRBJ1-4; a weak D match, TRBD1 (5 bases). V shed 1 base and J shed 5 bases, with 8 bases lying between them. From germline, CDR1 is SGHTA and CDR2 FQGNSA. This CDR3 is built from 14 residues. The CDR3 region has the DNA TGTGCCAGCAGCTTAGTTCAGGGAAATGAAAAACTGTTTTTT. It codes for CASSLVQGNEKLFF.

This chain's CDR3 is CASSRERGTEAFF. The CDR3, as DNA: TGTGCCAGCAGCCGAGAAAGGGGGACTGAAGCTTTCTTT. The chain joins TRBV6-1 to TRBJ1-1; weak D call: TRBD1 (6 bases). This CDR3 region has 13 residues. V shed 6 bases and J shed 5 bases, with 13 bases lying between them. Germline V CDR1 and CDR2: MNHNS, SASEGT.